This T cell receptor (beta chain) derives from a study of T cell changes during pregnancy in multiple sclerosis. Germline CDR1 reads MNHNY; CDR2 reads SVGAGI (reference sequence). V lost 0 bases, J lost 9 bases, and 19 bases lay in between. The CDR3 consists of 16 residues. Libraries were prepared by immunoSEQ multiplex PCR; TCRdb keeps only in-frame clonotypes and omits some of them. Among nearly 60,000 clones listed, under 95% were seen once. This chain links TRBV6-6 with TRBJ2-3, with D possibly matching TRBD2 (6 bases). The TCR was taken from a female donor in good health, enrolled as a control in a pregnancy study. The starting material was CD4+ T cells from peripheral blood mononuclear cells, obtained after pregnancy. CDR3 loop: CASSYSTGTYHLTQYF. The CDR3 coding sequence is TGTGCCAGCAGTTACTCGACCGGGACTTATCACCTCACGCAGTATTTT.